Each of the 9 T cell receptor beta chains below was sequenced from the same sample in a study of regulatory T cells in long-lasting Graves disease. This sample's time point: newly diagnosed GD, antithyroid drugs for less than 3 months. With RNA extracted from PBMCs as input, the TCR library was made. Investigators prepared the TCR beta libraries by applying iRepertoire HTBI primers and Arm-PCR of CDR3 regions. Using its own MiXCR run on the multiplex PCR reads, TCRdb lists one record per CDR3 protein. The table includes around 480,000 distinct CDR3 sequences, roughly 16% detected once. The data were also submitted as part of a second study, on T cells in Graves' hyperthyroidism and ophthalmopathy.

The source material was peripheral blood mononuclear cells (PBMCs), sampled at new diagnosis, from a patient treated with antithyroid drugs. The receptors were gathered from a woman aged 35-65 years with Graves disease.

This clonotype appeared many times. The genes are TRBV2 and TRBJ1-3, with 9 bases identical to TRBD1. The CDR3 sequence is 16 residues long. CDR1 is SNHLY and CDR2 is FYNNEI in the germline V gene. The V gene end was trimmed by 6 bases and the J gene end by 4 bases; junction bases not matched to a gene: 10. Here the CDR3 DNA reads TGTGCCAGCAGCGCACCCGGACAGGGGAGAGGAAACACCATATATTTT. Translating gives CASSAPGQGRGNTIYF.

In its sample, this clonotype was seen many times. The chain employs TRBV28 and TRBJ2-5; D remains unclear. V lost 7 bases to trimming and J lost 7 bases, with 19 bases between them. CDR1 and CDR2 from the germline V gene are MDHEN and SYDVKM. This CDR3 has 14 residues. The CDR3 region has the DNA TGTGCCAGCACCTTAAGTAGGCGACCTGGGACCCAGTACTTC. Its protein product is CASTLSRRPGTQYF.

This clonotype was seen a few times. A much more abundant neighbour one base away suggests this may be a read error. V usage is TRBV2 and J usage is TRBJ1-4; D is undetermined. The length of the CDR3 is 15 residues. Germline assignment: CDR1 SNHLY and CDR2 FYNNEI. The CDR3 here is CASSLRLGTNEKLLF. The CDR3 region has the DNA TGTGCCAGCAGTCTTCGACTGGGAACTAATGAAAAACTGCTTTTT.

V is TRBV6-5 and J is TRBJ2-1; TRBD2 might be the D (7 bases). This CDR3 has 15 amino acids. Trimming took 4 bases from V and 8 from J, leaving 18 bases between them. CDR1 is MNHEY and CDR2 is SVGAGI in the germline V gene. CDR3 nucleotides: TGTGCCAGCAGTTCCTACCCTGGGGGGGCCTATGAGCAGTTCTTC. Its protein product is CASSSYPGGAYEQFF.

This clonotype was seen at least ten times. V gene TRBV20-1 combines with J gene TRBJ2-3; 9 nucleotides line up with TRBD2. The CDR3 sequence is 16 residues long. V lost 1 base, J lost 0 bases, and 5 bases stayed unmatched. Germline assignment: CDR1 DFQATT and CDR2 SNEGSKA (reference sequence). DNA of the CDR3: TGCAGTGCTAGAGGACTAGCGGTCCTCAGCACAGATACGCAGTATTTT. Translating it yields CSARGLAVLSTDTQYF.

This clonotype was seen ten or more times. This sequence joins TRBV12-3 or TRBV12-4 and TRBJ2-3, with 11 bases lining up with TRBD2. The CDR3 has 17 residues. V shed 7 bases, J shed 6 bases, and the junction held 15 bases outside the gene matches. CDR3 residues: CASTLNPLLAGVDTQYF. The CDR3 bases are TGTGCCAGCACCCTTAACCCACTACTAGCGGGGGTGGATACGCAGTATTTT.

The CDR3 sequence: CASSFNQGLNYEQYF. The CDR3 DNA reads as TGTGCCAGCAGCTTTAACCAGGGATTGAACTACGAGCAGTACTTC. The gene calls are TRBV5-6 and TRBJ2-7; the D gene is possibly TRBD1 (5 bases). In germline, CDR1 is SGHDT, CDR2 YYEEEE. V gave up 2 bases and J gave up 3 bases, with 15 bases separating them. The CDR3 contains 15 residues. The full variable domain, in which reference TRBV5-6 and TRBJ2-7 provide the parts outside the CDR3, is DAGVTQSPTHLIKTRGQQVTLRCSPKSGHDTVSWYQQALGQGPQFIFQYYEEEERQRGNFPDRFSGHQFPNYSSELNVNALLLGDSALYLCASSFNQGLNYEQYFGPGTRLTVT.

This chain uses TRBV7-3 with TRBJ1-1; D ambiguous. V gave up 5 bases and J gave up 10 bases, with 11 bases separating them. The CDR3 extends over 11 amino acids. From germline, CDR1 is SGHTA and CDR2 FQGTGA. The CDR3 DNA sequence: TGTGCCAGCAGCGCAGTTCGAGGAGCTTTCTTT. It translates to CASSAVRGAFF. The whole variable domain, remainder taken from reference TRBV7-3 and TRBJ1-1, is GAGVSQTPSNKVTEKGKYVELRCDPISGHTALYWYRQSLGQGPEFLIYFQGTGAADDSGLPNDRFFAVRPEGSVSTLKIQRTERGDSAVYLCASSAVRGAFFGQGTRLTVV.

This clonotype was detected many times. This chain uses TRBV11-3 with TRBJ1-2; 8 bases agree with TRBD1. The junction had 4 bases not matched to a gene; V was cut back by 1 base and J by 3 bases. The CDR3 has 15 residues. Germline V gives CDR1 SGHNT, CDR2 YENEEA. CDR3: CASSLGTGMDYGYTF. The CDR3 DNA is TGTGCCAGCAGCTTAGGGACAGGGATGGACTATGGCTACACCTTC.